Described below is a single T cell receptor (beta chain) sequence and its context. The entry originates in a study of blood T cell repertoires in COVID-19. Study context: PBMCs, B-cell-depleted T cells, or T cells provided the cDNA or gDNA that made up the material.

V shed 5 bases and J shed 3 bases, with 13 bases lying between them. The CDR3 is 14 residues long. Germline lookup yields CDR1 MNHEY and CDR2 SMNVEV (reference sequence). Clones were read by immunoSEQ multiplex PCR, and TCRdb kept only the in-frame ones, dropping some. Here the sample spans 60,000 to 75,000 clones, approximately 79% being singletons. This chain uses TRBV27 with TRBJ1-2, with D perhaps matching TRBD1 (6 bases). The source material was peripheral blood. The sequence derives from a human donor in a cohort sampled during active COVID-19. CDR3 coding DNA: TGTGCCAGCAGTCTCCAGGGGCCATACTATGGCTACACCTTC. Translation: CASSLQGPYYGYTF.